Below are 31 T cell receptor beta chains sequenced from a single sample in a study of shared T cell receptors in the human thymus. Clones were read by immunoSEQ multiplex PCR, and TCRdb kept only the in-frame ones, dropping some. The repertoire includes about 610,000 clones, 85% to 90% of them detected once, and around 0.0099% sits in the top ten. This sample was shared with a second study, whose subject was human thymus T cells.

What was sequenced was thymocytes. These TCRs come from a boy under two years old with a congenital heart defect.

CDR3 bases: TGCGCCAGCAGCCAAGCGGTGGGCCAGAATGAGCAGTTCTTC. Protein sequence: CASSQAVGQNEQFF. J is TRBJ2-1 and V is TRBV4-3; D not resolved. CDR3 size: 14 residues. The V and J ends lost 1 base and 7 bases respectively, with 11 bases between them. Germline V gives CDR1 LGHNA, CDR2 YSLEER.

V gene TRBV27 combines with J gene TRBJ2-7; D gene ambiguous. The germline V and J ends were trimmed by 0 bases and 2 bases, with 11 bases remaining between them. Germline CDR1 is MNHEY and CDR2 is SMNVEV (reference sequence). This CDR3 comprises 15 residues. The CDR3 region is CASSLSRLPAYEQYF. The CDR3 coding sequence is TGTGCCAGCAGTTTATCGAGACTGCCAGCCTACGAGCAGTACTTC.

This clone was counted once. The chain combines TRBV7-2 with TRBJ1-4; TRBD1 is a possible D gene (5 bases). The germline V gene encodes CDR1 SGHTA and CDR2 FQGNSA. The CDR3 runs to 14 residues. V was trimmed by 4 bases and J by 8 bases, leaving 14 bases between them. CDR3 DNA: TGTGCCAGCAGCTCCCCAAATGGGGCAGAAAAACTGTTTTTT. Encoded protein: CASSSPNGAEKLFF.

V is TRBV4-2 and J is TRBJ1-4; D gene unclear. The CDR3 length is 14 residues. Germline V CDR1 and CDR2: LGHNA, YNFKEQ. V shed 1 base and J shed 7 bases, with 10 bases lying between them. CDR3 DNA sequence: TGTGCCAGCAGCCAAGGGACTGACCTTGAAAAACTGTTTTTT. It yields the protein CASSQGTDLEKLFF.

The genes are TRBV15 and TRBJ2-3; 14 bases agree with TRBD2. The J segment lost 6 bases and the V segment lost 5 bases, leaving 7 bases of the junction unmatched. This CDR3 is built from 16 residues. CDR1 LNHNV and CDR2 YYDKDF come from the germline V gene (reference sequence). The DNA for the CDR3 is TGTGCCACCAGCGATCAGGGACTAGCGGGAGATGATACGCAGTATTTT. It yields the protein CATSDQGLAGDDTQYF. The full variable domain, its missing parts supplied by reference TRBV15 and TRBJ2-3, is DAMVIQNPRYQVTQFGKPVTLSCSQTLNHNVMYWYQQKSSQAPKLLFHYYDKDFNNEADTPDNFQSRRPNTSFCFLDIRSPGLGDTAMYLCATSDQGLAGDDTQYFGPGTRLTVL.

CDR3 DNA: TGTGCCAGCAGCGACAGAAGGGAGAACACTGAAGCTTTCTTT. It specifies CASSDRRENTEAFF. This sequence joins TRBV11-2 and TRBJ1-1; perhaps TRBD1 as D (5 bases). The CDR3 consists of 14 residues. CDR1 is SGHAT and CDR2 is FQNNGV in the germline V gene. The ends were cut back, 5 bases at V and 1 base at J, with 11 bases in the middle.

The rearrangement uses TRBV12-5 and TRBJ2-1; TRBD2 matches at 14 bases. Germline loops: CDR1 LGHNT, CDR2 FRNRAP. The CDR3 has 18 amino acids. J was trimmed by 3 bases and V by 1 base; bases with no gene match: 5. The CDR3 region has the DNA TGTGCTAGTGGTTTGGGGACTAGCGGGAGGATTGGCTACAATGAGCAGTTCTTC. Protein: CASGLGTSGRIGYNEQFF.

This clone was seen once. The chain combines TRBV18 with TRBJ1-2; D call uncertain. Deletions cut 0 bases from V and 0 bases from J, with 14 bases between. Germline assignment: CDR1 KGHSH and CDR2 LQKENI. The CDR3 runs to 17 residues. CDR3 nucleotides: TGTGCCAGCTCACCACCGGTAGGAGAGGGAGCTAACTATGGCTACACCTTC. It translates to CASSPPVGEGANYGYTF.

V and J are TRBV2 and TRBJ2-7; 9 bases are shared with TRBD2. This CDR3 contains 15 residues. V trimming: 6 bases; J trimming: 5 bases; junction bases outside the gene matches: 11. CDR1 and CDR2 from the germline V gene are SNHLY and FYNNEI. CDR3 nucleotides: TGTGCCAGCAGCCCTCACCTGGGACTAGCAGACGAGCAGTACTTC. As protein: CASSPHLGLADEQYF.

The rearrangement links TRBV6-5 to TRBJ2-3, with a possible D match to TRBD1 (5 bases). The V end lost 5 bases, the J end lost 0 bases, and 12 bases lay between the germline ends. The germline gives CDR1 MNHEY, CDR2 SVGAGI. CDR3 length equals 15 residues. The CDR3 coding sequence is TGTGCCAGCAGTGTACAGGCACAGAGCACAGATACGCAGTATTTT. This gives the protein CASSVQAQSTDTQYF.

The rearrangement uses TRBV4-1 and TRBJ2-1; the match to TRBD2 covers 8 bases. V shed 5 bases and J 4 bases; nucleotides not matched to a gene: 1. Looked up from germline, CDR1 is MGHRA and CDR2 is YSYEKL. This CDR3 is 13 amino acids long. Written as DNA, the CDR3 is TGCGCCAGCAGCGGCGGGGGGTACAATGAGCAGTTCTTC. Its protein product is CASSGGGYNEQFF.

The V and J genes are TRBV6-1 and TRBJ2-3; 8 nucleotides match TRBD1. CDR3 length equals 15 residues. Germline trimming cut 6 bases from V and 1 base from J; bases unmatched to any gene: 6. The germline gives CDR1 MNHNS, CDR2 SASEGT. CDR3 sequence (DNA): TGTGCCAGCAGCTTGGGGACAGGACGCACAGATACGCAGTATTTT. It translates to CASSLGTGRTDTQYF.

This clone showed up just a few times. The chain carries TRBV4-3 and TRBJ2-3, with 7 bases fitting TRBD1. CDR1 LGHNA and CDR2 YSLEER come from the germline V gene. The CDR3 is made up of 18 amino acids. V lost 4 bases, J lost 4 bases, and 17 bases stayed unmatched. The CDR3 protein is CASSRDGWDRAIPDTQYF. The CDR3 DNA reads TGCGCCAGCAGCCGAGATGGATGGGACAGAGCTATCCCAGATACGCAGTATTTT.

This chain links TRBV4-3 with TRBJ2-7; D possibly corresponds to TRBD2 (6 bases). Trimming cost V 0 bases and J 0 bases, with 15 bases left between them. This CDR3 is 17 amino acids long. CDR1 is LGHNA and CDR2 is YSLEER in the germline V gene. CDR3 protein: CASSQEIRRGTSYEQYF. The CDR3 DNA reads TGCGCCAGCAGCCAAGAAATTCGGCGGGGTACCTCCTACGAGCAGTACTTC.

The gene calls are TRBV19 and TRBJ2-7; the match to TRBD2 covers 8 bases. This CDR3 contains 14 residues. The V and J ends lost 7 bases and 5 bases, in that order; junction bases with no gene match: 10. The V gene's germline CDR1 is LNHDA and CDR2 SQIVND (reference sequence). CDR3 DNA sequence: TGTGCCAGTAAATCTTCGGGAGGGCCCGACGAGCAGTACTTC. Amino acids: CASKSSGGPDEQYF.

The chain has TRBV29-1 and TRBJ2-2; 8 bases are shared with TRBD2. Germline V gene data show CDR1 as SQVTM and CDR2 as ANQGSEA. CDR3 length equals 16 residues. Trimming cost V 4 bases and J 5 bases; bases outside gene matches: 12. CDR3 sequence reads: CSVALSREGPTGELFF. CDR3 nucleotides: TGCAGCGTTGCGCTAAGTCGGGAGGGCCCAACCGGGGAGCTGTTTTTT.

The chain has TRBV7-9 and TRBJ2-5; 12 bases are shared with TRBD2. The CDR3 consists of 16 residues. Germline loops: CDR1 SEHNR, CDR2 FQNEAQ (reference sequence). The junction had 1 base not matched to a gene; V was cut back by 1 base and J by 1 base. The CDR3 DNA reads TGTGCCAGCAGCTTAGGGACTAGCGGGATCCAAGAGACCCAGTACTTC. Translated: CASSLGTSGIQETQYF.

The V and J genes are TRBV14 and TRBJ2-1; the match to TRBD1 covers 7 bases. Germline V gives CDR1 SGHDN, CDR2 FVKESK. This CDR3 contains 13 residues. V shed 6 bases and J 7 bases; nucleotides not matched to a gene: 6. The CDR3 nucleotides read TGTGCCAGCAGTTCCCAGGGGGAAAATGAGCAGTTCTTC. Translation: CASSSQGENEQFF.

V gene TRBV15 combines with J gene TRBJ1-2; 10 bases match TRBD1. The J segment lost 2 bases and the V segment lost 6 bases, leaving 6 bases of the junction unmatched. The CDR3 has 15 amino acids. Germline V CDR1 and CDR2: LNHNV, YYDKDF (reference sequence). CDR3 protein: CATRSPTGGNYGYTF. CDR3 bases: TGTGCCACCAGGAGCCCGACAGGGGGCAACTATGGCTACACCTTC. The full variable domain, rest sourced from reference TRBV15 and TRBJ1-2, is DAMVIQNPRYQVTQFGKPVTLSCSQTLNHNVMYWYQQKSSQAPKLLFHYYDKDFNNEADTPDNFQSRRPNTSFCFLDIRSPGLGDTAMYLCATRSPTGGNYGYTFGSGTRLTVV.

This chain links TRBV4-3 with TRBJ1-2; the match to TRBD1 covers 8 bases. The CDR3 covers 15 residues. Germline-derived CDR1 and CDR2 are LGHNA and YSLEER. Trimming cost V 1 base and J 4 bases; bases outside gene matches: 5. The CDR3 nucleotides read TGCGCCAGCAGCCAAGTGGGACAGGACCCCTATGGCTACACCTTC. Translating gives CASSQVGQDPYGYTF.

The CDR3 DNA reads TGTGCCAGCAGTTGGGACTTGTGTGGAGGTGAGCAGTTCTTC. This translates into CASSWDLCGGEQFF. J is TRBJ2-1 and V is TRBV25-1; D may be TRBD2 (6 bases). The CDR3 runs 14 residues. The ends were cut back, 5 bases at V and 9 bases at J, with 17 bases in the middle. Germline CDR1 MGHDK, CDR2 SYGVNS.

The rearrangement joins TRBV6-1 to TRBJ2-5; D possibly corresponds to TRBD1 (5 bases). Germline V gene sequence: CDR1 MNHNS, CDR2 SASEGT. V was pared by 8 bases and J by 4 bases, with 11 bases between. The CDR3 spans 12 residues. The CDR3 protein is CASGALGETQYF. CDR3 sequence (DNA): TGTGCCAGCGGGGCGTTAGGAGAGACCCAGTACTTC.

This rearrangement joins TRBV5-6 to TRBJ2-1; TRBD2 matches at 10 bases. CDR1 and CDR2 (germline): SGHDT, YYEEEE. Unmatched junction bases numbered 8, after V lost 1 base and J lost 4 bases. The CDR3 spans 17 residues. The CDR3, as DNA: TGTGCCAGCAGCTTGTCCCGGCTAGCGGGAGAGTACAATGAGCAGTTCTTC. This translates into CASSLSRLAGEYNEQFF.

The V and J genes are TRBV10-3 and TRBJ2-7, with TRBD1 as a possible D gene (6 bases). Germline V gene data show CDR1 as ENHRY and CDR2 as SYGVKD. The CDR3 loop spans 13 amino acids. V dropped 6 bases and J dropped 4 bases, with 13 bases sitting between them. In DNA, the CDR3 is TGTGCCATCAGAAGGGACAACTCATACGAGCAGTACTTC. This codes for CAIRRDNSYEQYF.

The rearrangement joins TRBV14 to TRBJ2-3, with D possibly matching TRBD2 (6 bases). There are 16 residues in the CDR3. The V end was cut by 1 base, the J end by 5 bases, with 16 bases between. CDR1 and CDR2 (germline): SGHDN, FVKESK. As DNA, the CDR3 is TGTGCCAGCAGCCAAGGGGACCGGGACTCCGTAGATACGCAGTATTTT. The encoded protein is CASSQGDRDSVDTQYF.

The V call is TRBV6-1, the J call TRBJ2-7; 9 bases are shared with TRBD2. CDR3 length equals 15 residues. V dropped 6 bases and J dropped 3; count of bases not matched to a gene: 9. Per germline, CDR1 MNHNS and CDR2 SASEGT. The CDR3 DNA sequence: TGTGCCAGCAGGAAGACTAGCGGTCCTCTCTACGAGCAGTACTTC. Translated, it gives CASRKTSGPLYEQYF.

The V gene is TRBV28, the J gene TRBJ2-2, with 7 bases aligning to TRBD2. This CDR3 is 16 amino acids long. V dropped 2 bases and J dropped 3; count of bases not matched to a gene: 6. The V gene's germline CDR1 is MDHEN and CDR2 SYDVKM. CDR3 bases: TGTGCCAGCAGTTTACGCGCGGGAGAGTACACCGGGGAGCTGTTTTTT. Protein: CASSLRAGEYTGELFF.

The rearrangement uses TRBV27 and TRBJ2-7; 11 nucleotides line up with TRBD1. Germline V gene sequence: CDR1 MNHEY, CDR2 SMNVEV (reference sequence). CDR3 length equals 16 residues. V gave up 3 bases and J gave up 3 bases; unmatched junction bases: 7. The CDR3 DNA sequence: TGTGCCAGCAGTTTTCGAGGACAGGGGGCACGCTACGAGCAGTACTTC. It translates to CASSFRGQGARYEQYF.

The chain links TRBV10-2 to TRBJ2-7; 7 bases are a match to TRBD2. V trimming: 0 bases; J trimming: 2 bases; junction bases outside the gene matches: 7. Germline values: CDR1 WSHSY, CDR2 SAAADI. This CDR3 contains 16 residues. The CDR3 region is CASSESGGERPYEQYF. The CDR3, as DNA: TGCGCCAGCAGTGAGTCGGGAGGGGAGCGACCCTACGAGCAGTACTTC.

The chain couples TRBV18 to TRBJ2-7; 8 nucleotides match TRBD2. The CDR3 is 16 residues long. Trimming cost V 1 base and J 2 bases; bases outside gene matches: 7. CDR1 is KGHSH and CDR2 is LQKENI in the germline V gene. CDR3 region: CASSPHRRGGPYEQYF. The DNA of the CDR3 is TGTGCCAGCTCACCACATCGACGGGGGGGGCCCTACGAGCAGTACTTC.

The V call is TRBV6-4, the J call TRBJ2-4; D gene ambiguous. V was clipped by 3 bases and J by 2 bases, with 14 bases between them. CDR1 MRHNA and CDR2 SNTAGT come from the germline V gene. The CDR3 runs to 16 residues. CDR3 amino acids: CASSDSTWASKNIQYF. CDR3 nucleotide sequence: TGTGCCAGCAGTGATTCCACATGGGCGTCCAAAAACATTCAGTACTTC.